These T cell receptor beta chains were read from a single sample in a study of T cell repertoires in cytomegalovirus infection. TCRdb passed the reads through MiXCR, listing each CDR3 protein once. The sample has around 490,000 distinct CDR3 sequences, less than 30% seen once. The sequencing sample was made of PBMCs. These TCRs come from a human donor in good health (CMV status not recorded). Some clones in this sample may be carry-over from other donors' samples. Both conserved end residues are part of each CDR3. The order of the fields is V gene, J gene, D gene, clone size, CDR3 protein, CDR3 DNA. D genes are given only for firm matches. Size values are once, few and many counts, or a class for expanded clones, and some rows have none.

TRBV10-3	TRBJ2-1	TRBD2	-	CAIRTSTSGSVYNEQFF	TGTGCCATCAGGACGTCAACTAGCGGGAGTGTGTACAATGAGCAGTTCTTC
TRBV11-3	TRBJ1-4	TRBD1	-	CASSVTGTGATNEKLFF	TGTGCCAGCAGCGTGACCGGGACAGGTGCAACTAATGAAAAACTGTTTTTT
TRBV11-2	TRBJ2-5	-	-	CASSPPGLARGETQYF	TGTGCCAGCAGCCCACCGGGTCTAGCGAGAGGGGAGACCCAGTACTTC
TRBV4-3	TRBJ2-2	-	few	CASSQDRLEHANTGELFF	TGCGCCAGCAGCCAAGATCGGCTTGAGCACGCGAACACCGGGGAGCTGTTTTTT
TRBV20-1	TRBJ2-5	-	-	CSARAPSGRGGETQYF	TGCAGTGCTAGAGCCCCCAGCGGGCGGGGAGGAGAGACCCAGTACTTC
TRBV20-1	TRBJ2-1	-	few	CSARDPGREYNEQFF	TGCAGTGCTAGAGATCCGGGTCGGGAGTACAATGAGCAGTTCTTC
TRBV6-5	TRBJ2-7	-	few	CASSYTQGTYEQYF	TGTGCCAGCAGTTACACCCAGGGTACCTACGAGCAGTACTTC
TRBV11-2	TRBJ2-4	-	many	CASSPGWARAVLAKNIQYF	TGTGCCAGCAGCCCAGGCTGGGCTAGAGCAGTTCTAGCCAAAAACATTCAGTACTTC
TRBV2	TRBJ1-2	-	-	CASSEGRGTSYGYTF	TGTGCCAGCAGTGAAGGGCGGGGGACAAGCTATGGCTACACCTTC
TRBV14	TRBJ1-5	-	-	CASSQRVRGINSNQPQHF	TGTGCCAGCAGCCAACGTGTCCGGGGGATAAATAGCAATCAGCCCCAGCATTTT
TRBV7-3	TRBJ2-7	-	few	CASSKPGEPTSYEQYF	TGTGCCAGCAGCAAACCCGGGGAGCCAACCTCCTACGAGCAGTACTTC
TRBV7-2	TRBJ2-1	-	few	CASSLRRELLRYNEQFF	TGTGCCAGCAGCTTACGTCGGGAGTTGCTAAGATACAATGAGCAGTTCTTC
TRBV7-2	TRBJ2-2	TRBD1	many	CASSARQGSAGELFF	TGTGCCAGCAGCGCCAGACAGGGGTCGGCCGGGGAGCTGTTTTTT
TRBV7-3	TRBJ2-1	-	-	CASSLSRIASYNEQFF	TGTGCCAGCAGCTTATCTCGCATAGCGAGCTACAATGAGCAGTTCTTC
TRBV7-2	TRBJ1-4	-	few	CASRRTNEKLFF	TGTGCCAGCAGGCGTACTAATGAAAAACTGTTTTTT
TRBV7-2	TRBJ1-1	-	many	CASSLDLDTEAFF	TGTGCCAGCAGCCTTGACCTGGACACTGAAGCTTTCTTT
TRBV5-6	TRBJ2-5	-	-	CASSPSRGHLQETQYF	TGTGCCAGCAGCCCGTCCCGAGGGCACCTCCAAGAGACCCAGTACTTC
TRBV29-1	TRBJ2-1	TRBD2	-	CSGGRAGLNEQFF	TGCAGCGGGGGGAGAGCGGGACTCAATGAGCAGTTCTTC
TRBV6-5	TRBJ2-1	TRBD2	-	CASKAGLAGYNEQFF	TGTGCCAGCAAAGCGGGGCTAGCGGGGTACAATGAGCAGTTCTTC
TRBV4-3	TRBJ2-3	-	-	CASSQQATPSTDTQYF	TGCGCCAGCAGCCAGCAAGCTACCCCAAGCACAGATACGCAGTATTTT
TRBV7-6	TRBJ2-3	TRBD2	-	CASRLAGVIDTQYF	TGTGCCAGCAGACTAGCGGGAGTTATAGATACGCAGTATTTT
TRBV10-3	TRBJ2-5	-	few	CAISALGERETQYF	TGTGCCATCAGTGCCCTAGGAGAACGAGAGACCCAGTACTTC
TRBV9	TRBJ2-7	-	few	CASSGGDDYEQYF	TGTGCCAGCAGCGGAGGGGACGACTACGAGCAGTACTTC
TRBV6-2/TRBV6-3	TRBJ2-5	TRBD2	few	CASSNYIGTSGLQETQYF	TGTGCCAGCAGTAACTATATTGGGACTAGCGGCCTCCAGGAGACCCAGTACTTC
TRBV12-3/TRBV12-4	TRBJ1-3	-	-	CASTQDRLVGNTIYF	TGTGCCAGCACCCAAGACAGACTAGTAGGAAACACCATATATTTT
TRBV6-2/TRBV6-3	TRBJ2-5	TRBD2	few	CASTPDREGLGRQETQYF	TGTGCCAGCACCCCGGATCGGGAGGGCCTTGGGCGCCAAGAGACCCAGTACTTC
TRBV7-6	TRBJ1-5	-	few	CASSPGPAGNQPQHF	TGTGCCAGCAGCCCGGGGCCAGCCGGCAATCAGCCCCAGCATTTT
TRBV11-3	TRBJ2-5	-	-	CASSLDPLAEGVQETQYF	TGTGCCAGCAGCTTAGATCCGCTAGCGGAGGGGGTACAAGAGACCCAGTACTTC
TRBV12-3/TRBV12-4	TRBJ1-1	-	few	CASRPDQNTEAFF	TGTGCCAGCAGACCCGACCAGAACACTGAAGCTTTCTTT
TRBV7-8	TRBJ2-1	-	many	CASGGRGAYNEQFF	TGTGCCAGCGGAGGCCGGGGCGCTTACAATGAGCAGTTCTTC
TRBV4-1	TRBJ1-1	TRBD1	-	CASSLIFGTGNTEAFF	TGCGCCAGCAGCCTGATCTTCGGGACAGGGAACACTGAAGCTTTCTTT
TRBV28	TRBJ2-1	-	-	CASSSPAGNEQFF	TGTGCCAGCAGTTCTCCCGCGGGTAATGAGCAGTTCTTC
TRBV20-1	TRBJ2-1	TRBD2	-	CSARGARLAGRSYNEQFF	TGCAGTGCTAGAGGGGCTAGACTAGCGGGGCGCTCCTACAATGAGCAGTTCTTC
TRBV11-2	TRBJ1-4	-	-	CASSLRRADEKLFF	TGTGCCAGCAGCTTAAGGAGGGCCGATGAAAAACTGTTTTTT
TRBV11-3	TRBJ2-4	-	-	CASKGGTKNIQYF	TGTGCCAGCAAGGGGGGGACCAAAAACATTCAGTACTTC
TRBV7-8	TRBJ2-2	-	many	CASSLVGTTNTGELFF	TGTGCCAGCAGCTTAGTGGGGACAACGAACACCGGGGAGCTGTTTTTT
TRBV29-1	TRBJ2-3	-	few	CSVEGLALTDTQYF	TGCAGCGTTGAGGGGCTAGCCCTCACAGATACGCAGTATTTT
TRBV29-1	TRBJ2-7	TRBD1	-	CSVAYIAPGGSPYEQYF	TGCAGCGTTGCCTACATAGCGCCAGGGGGCTCTCCCTACGAGCAGTACTTC
TRBV6-6	TRBJ2-1	-	few	CASSYNPRGDEQFF	TGTGCCAGCAGTTACAATCCGCGTGGGGATGAGCAGTTCTTC
TRBV7-2	TRBJ2-1	-	many	CASSLNNEQFF	TGTGCCAGCAGCTTGAACAATGAGCAGTTCTTC
TRBV11-1	TRBJ2-2	-	many	CASSLAFGRGDTGELFF	TGTGCCAGCAGCTTAGCATTTGGCAGGGGCGACACCGGGGAGCTGTTTTTT
TRBV28	TRBJ1-1	-	-	CASTQGGREAFF	TGTGCCAGCACCCAGGGTGGCAGAGAAGCTTTCTTT
TRBV10-3	TRBJ1-2	-	-	CAISERSSMTEYTF	TGTGCCATCAGTGAAAGAAGTTCAATGACCGAGTACACCTTC
TRBV20-1	TRBJ2-5	-	-	CSARVTGRSETQYF	TGCAGTGCTAGGGTTACAGGGAGGTCGGAGACCCAGTACTTC
TRBV29-1	TRBJ2-7	TRBD2	-	CSVGLAGEGEQYF	TGCAGCGTCGGACTAGCGGGAGAGGGCGAGCAGTACTTC